Listed below are T cell receptor beta chains from one sample, sequenced in a study of blood T cell repertoires in COVID-19. Clones were read by immunoSEQ multiplex PCR, and TCRdb kept only the in-frame ones, dropping some. The table shows hundreds of thousands of clones, with roughly nine tenths occurring only once. The source material was peripheral blood. These receptors were taken from a woman aged 55-69 years who had recovered from COVID-19. Both conserved end residues are trimmed from each CDR3.

cdr3_length	v_call	cdr3_aa
13	TRBV5-1	ASSLTSGATDTQY
12	TRBV18	ASSPTPATNTIY
12	TRBV11-1	ASSLEISNYGYT
11	TRBV20-1	SASSQGHLGYT
12	TRBV19	ASSTHPDRPPGF
12	TRBV28	ASSLLRGTDTQY
12	TRBV7-9	ASSLGGLNTEAF
11	TRBV5-5	ASSFLQGHEQY
13	TRBV5-8	ASSKRWGDDDGYT
10	TRBV12-3/TRBV12-4	ASSSTGGGHT
12	TRBV27	ATARLAVPETQY
13	TRBV5-1	ASSLDTGYTDTQY
17	TRBV11-2	ASSSLASTGGAGANVLT
11	TRBV7-2	ASSLAPGQPQH
15	TRBV3-1/TRBV3-2	ASSQHRGSGSNQPQH
12	TRBV29-1	SVSHDIYPEKLF
11	TRBV28	ASSLDPRRGYT
12	TRBV5-6	ASSVRGGDYEQY
13	TRBV6-5	ASSHRVGSSDTQY
13	TRBV28	ASAPGTAVQETQY
13	TRBV4-3	ASSQERWQTYGYT
13	TRBV28	ASSLTGVSNQPQH
10	TRBV7-2	ASSPYGGTQY
18	TRBV14	ASSDRRGAPESFSGNTIY
14	TRBV4-1	ASSQGSAGGNQPQH
14	TRBV19	ASSISRPGQGYEQY
11	TRBV6-5	ASSYSGTGQAF
16	TRBV11-2	ASSLRTWDSLPNYEQY
11	TRBV7-2	ASSLDPGYEQY
12	TRBV28	ASFPPGQRYEQY
12	TRBV6-2/TRBV6-3	ASSPLLANTEAF
12	TRBV7-3	ASSLWGQRYGYT
12	TRBV3-1/TRBV3-2	ASSIGTGDYEQF
15	TRBV2	ASSEARDSGGTDTQY
16	TRBV4-1	ASSLTGTGGGNRNTIY
12	TRBV29-1	SAGPPRGRETQY
12	TRBV10-3	AISESGGDGGYT
12	TRBV5-1	ASSLRTGNSPLH
10	TRBV20-1	SASLDGGKLF
12	TRBV6-5	ASSLDRDNSPLH
16	TRBV4-2	ASSQVRTGGAGANVLT